Below are 4 T cell receptor beta chains sequenced from a single sample in a study of Ad26.COV2.S vaccination and SARS-CoV-2 variants (dated by TCRdb to 2020 to 2022). In the paper's terms, the treatment or condition label means: about 20 received Ad26.COV2.S at low or high dose, single or two shots; roughly 5 received placebo; per-sample allocation not given. Repertoires of vaccine and placebo recipients were sequenced from samples taken on day 63 after the first injection. Library creation used the immunoSEQ multiplex PCR assay. TCRdb holds this immuneACCESS table with in-frame rearrangements only. Some clones are missing; in checked studies, unresolved V genes explain under half, and the rest has no known cause. This sample is represented by more than 400,000 clones; about nine tenths of them were singletons. The ten largest clones add up to about 1.6% of the sample. The material was peripheral blood, obtained in a trial of Ad26.COV2.S vaccine versus placebo. These receptors all come from a person aged 18-65 years who received the Ad26.COV2.S COVID-19 vaccine or a placebo.

The chain recombines TRBV27 with TRBJ2-1; D unresolved. Germline V gives CDR1 MNHEY, CDR2 SMNVEV (reference sequence). There are 15 residues in the CDR3. V was trimmed by 6 bases and J by 4 bases, leaving 16 bases between them. The CDR3 loop is CASSLTGASYNEQFF. CDR3 DNA: TGTGCCAGCAGCCTGACCGGAGCTTCATACAATGAGCAGTTCTTC.

The chain couples TRBV6-5 to TRBJ2-7; TRBD2 is a possible D gene (6 bases). The CDR3 is 13 residues long. Germline V CDR1 and CDR2: MNHEY, SVGAGI. V shed 7 bases and J shed 5 bases, with 15 bases lying between them. The CDR3 sequence: CASKLTRRDEQYF. The CDR3 nucleotides are TGTGCCAGCAAATTGACCCGGAGGGACGAGCAGTACTTC.

The V and J genes are TRBV7-2 and TRBJ1-1; 9 nucleotides match TRBD1. This CDR3 has 15 residues. The germline gives CDR1 SGHTA, CDR2 FQGNSA. The V gene end was trimmed by 5 bases and the J gene end by 7 bases; junction bases not matched to a gene: 11. CDR3 in DNA: TGTGCCAGCAGCCGTCAGACAGGGGGGGCGGTTGAAGCTTTCTTT. Translating gives CASSRQTGGAVEAFF.

The rearrangement joins TRBV7-2 to TRBJ2-7; TRBD1 agrees at 8 bases. The germline CDR1 and CDR2 sequences are SGHTA and FQGNSA. The length of the CDR3 is 15 residues. Trimming at V came to 2 bases and at J to 2 bases, leaving 5 bases not matched to a gene. CDR3 bases: TGTGCCAGCAGCTTAAGACAGGGGCCAACCTACGAGCAGTACTTC. Translation gives CASSLRQGPTYEQYF.